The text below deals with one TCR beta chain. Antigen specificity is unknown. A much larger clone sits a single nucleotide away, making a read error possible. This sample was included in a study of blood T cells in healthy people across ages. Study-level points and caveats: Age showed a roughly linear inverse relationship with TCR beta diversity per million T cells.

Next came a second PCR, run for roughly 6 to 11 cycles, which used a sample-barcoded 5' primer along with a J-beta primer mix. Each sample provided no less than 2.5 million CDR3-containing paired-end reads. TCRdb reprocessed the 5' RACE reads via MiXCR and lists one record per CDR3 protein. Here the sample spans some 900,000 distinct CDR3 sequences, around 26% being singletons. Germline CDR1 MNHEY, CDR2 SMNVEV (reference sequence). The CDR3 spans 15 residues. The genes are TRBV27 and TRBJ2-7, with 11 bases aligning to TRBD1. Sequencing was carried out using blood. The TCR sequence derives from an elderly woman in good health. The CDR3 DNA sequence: TGTGCCGGCAGCCAAGGGACAGGGGGGGTTTACGAGCAGTACTTC. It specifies CAGSQGTGGVYEQYF.